This T cell receptor beta chain was recovered during a study of cytomegalovirus exposure and HLA in healthy donors. The CDR3 has 14 amino acids. Trimming cost V 6 bases and J 3 bases, with 15 bases left between them. Germline V gives CDR1 LNHDA, CDR2 SQIVND (reference sequence). Whole-study results and caveats: In a later analysis, CMV-associated beta chains were mostly HLA-associated, it appeared. The likely explanation for a cluster of highly shared sequence variants was sequencing artifact.

The PCR was carried out with 60 Vbeta primers and 13 Jbeta primers. Measured with immunoSEQ multiplex PCR; TCRdb has only the in-frame clones, and not every one. The repertoire has 110,000 or so clones, approximately 76% of them found once; the top ten carry about 16%. This clone was detected only a few times. The antigen is undetermined. The specimen sequenced was PBMCs. This sequence was found in a middle-aged man in good health and CMV-seropositive. This rearrangement joins TRBV19 to TRBJ2-7, with TRBD1 as a possible D gene (5 bases). DNA of the CDR3: TGTGCCAGTAGCGCAGGGTCCTCCCTCTACGAGCAGTACTTC. This gives the protein CASSAGSSLYEQYF. Full variable domain (missing parts from reference TRBV19 and TRBJ2-7): DGGITQSPKYLFRKEGQNVTLSCEQNLNHDAMYWYRQDPGQGLRLIYYSQIVNDFQKGDIAEGYSVSREKKESFPLTVTSAQKNPTAFYLCASSAGSSLYEQYFGPGTRLTVT.